One and the same sample provided the 9 T cell receptor beta chains below, sequenced in a study of T-cell reconstitution after alpha-beta-depleted transplantation in children. Library preparation (for TCRbeta) was performed with unique molecular identifiers. In TCRdb, the PCR reads were re-called with MiXCR into one record per CDR3 protein. The sample yields about 590,000 distinct CDR3 sequences, around 13% seen once. The source material was PBMCs, mostly from graft donor cells, sampled 360 days after TCRalphabeta/CD19-depleted stem cell transplant. The receptors derive from a male patient under 18 who had a stem cell transplant for acute myeloid leukemia, so the T cells may come from the graft donor.

This clonotype has a count of ten or more. This chain links TRBV28 with TRBJ2-7; TRBD1 aligns across 9 bases. Trimming cost V 6 bases and J 7 bases; bases outside gene matches: 13. Germline CDR1 is MDHEN and CDR2 is SYDVKM. The CDR3 loop spans 15 amino acids. The CDR3 here is CASSSDRGSPSEQYF. The DNA of the CDR3 is TGTGCCAGCAGCTCGGACAGGGGCTCCCCTAGTGAGCAGTACTTC.

There are a few counts of this clonotype. The rearrangement uses TRBV14 and TRBJ2-3, with TRBD2 matching over 10 bases. Germline-derived CDR1 and CDR2 are SGHDN and FVKESK. The V gene end was trimmed by 1 base and the J gene end by 1 base; junction bases not matched to a gene: 5. The CDR3 sequence is 17 residues long. The DNA for the CDR3 is TGTGCCAGCAGCCAAGGGTGGACTAGCGGAGGCACAGATACGCAGTATTTT. This encodes CASSQGWTSGGTDTQYF. Filled out from reference TRBV14 and TRBJ2-3, the complete variable domain reads EAGVTQFPSHSVIEKGQTVTLRCDPISGHDNLYWYRRVMGKEIKFLLHFVKESKQDESGMPNNRFLAERTGGTYSTLKVQPAELEDSGVYFCASSQGWTSGGTDTQYFGPGTRLTVL.

This clonotype was detected only a few times. The gene calls are TRBV20-1 and TRBJ2-7; TRBD2 agrees at 11 bases. The J segment lost 4 bases and the V segment lost 6 bases, leaving 11 bases of the junction unmatched. Germline V gives CDR1 DFQATT, CDR2 SNEGSKA (reference sequence). The CDR3 contains 15 residues. The CDR3 DNA is TGCAGTGCCGGACCCGGGACTAGCGGAATTTACGAGCAGTACTTC. Translating gives CSAGPGTSGIYEQYF.

This clonotype was found many times. This rearrangement joins TRBV29-1 to TRBJ2-5; D is uncertain. V was clipped by 4 bases and J by 0 bases, with 9 bases between them. This CDR3 region has 13 residues. Germline-derived CDR1 and CDR2 are SQVTM and ANQGSEA. CDR3 coding DNA: TGCAGCGTTGTCAACGGGTACCAAGAGACCCAGTACTTC. Amino acids: CSVVNGYQETQYF.

This clonotype was seen ten or more times. The V call is TRBV29-1, the J call TRBJ2-3; no clear D. The CDR3 totals 15 residues. From germline, CDR1 is SQVTM and CDR2 ANQGSEA. The V gene lost 1 base and the J gene lost 0 bases, with 11 bases spanning the gap. CDR3 protein: CSVEVSTPSTDTQYF. In DNA, the CDR3 is TGCAGCGTTGAAGTATCGACTCCTAGCACAGATACGCAGTATTTT.

This clonotype has more than one count but fewer than ten. V gene TRBV20-1 combines with J gene TRBJ2-5, with 10 bases fitting TRBD1. Germline V CDR1 and CDR2: DFQATT, SNEGSKA (reference sequence). The CDR3 spans 17 residues. Trimming at V came to 1 base and at J to 5 bases, leaving 13 bases not matched to a gene. CDR3 region: CSARAEITDRGGETQYF. The CDR3 nucleotides read TGCAGTGCTAGAGCTGAGATAACGGACAGGGGGGGCGAGACCCAGTACTTC.

The chain recombines TRBV7-2 with TRBJ1-3, with 7 nucleotides matching TRBD1. Trimming cost V 5 bases and J 3 bases; bases outside gene matches: 10. Germline V gene lookup returns CDR1 SGHTA and CDR2 FQGNSA. This CDR3 is built from 16 residues. The DNA for the CDR3 is TGTGCCAGCAGCCCAACAGGGGCATATCGTGGAAACACCATATATTTT. Its protein is CASSPTGAYRGNTIYF.

This clonotype was seen a handful of times. The chain recombines TRBV30 with TRBJ2-2, with D possibly called TRBD1 or TRBD2 (5 bases each). Germline CDR1 GTSNPN, CDR2 SVGIG (reference sequence). V was clipped by 2 bases and J by 3 bases, with 13 bases between them. This CDR3 has 15 amino acids. DNA for the CDR3: TGTGCCTGGAGTAGCGGCAGGGTCGACACCGGGGAGCTGTTTTTT. It encodes CAWSSGRVDTGELFF.

This clonotype was seen a handful of times. This chain connects TRBV20-1 to TRBJ2-7; TRBD1 is a possible D gene (5 bases). In germline, CDR1 is DFQATT, CDR2 SNEGSKA (reference sequence). This CDR3 region has 14 residues. The germline V and J ends were trimmed by 5 bases and 2 bases, with 16 bases remaining between them. CDR3 residues: CSALKAGKTYEQYF. DNA for the CDR3: TGCAGTGCTCTAAAGGCAGGGAAAACCTACGAGCAGTACTTC.